Each of the 23 T cell receptor beta chains below was sequenced from the same sample in a study of cytomegalovirus exposure and HLA in healthy donors. PCR employed 60 Vbeta and 13 Jbeta primers. The repertoire was sequenced with immunoSEQ multiplex PCR; TCRdb's copy has only in-frame clones and lacks some. The data show 100,000 to 150,000 clones, more than 80% seen once. Specimen: PBMCs. All receptors derive from a woman aged 40 to 50 in good health and CMV-seropositive.

This chain uses TRBV28 with TRBJ2-7, with 8 bases matching TRBD2. The CDR3 is 15 amino acids. The V gene's germline CDR1 is MDHEN and CDR2 SYDVKM. V gave up 6 bases and J gave up 2 bases; unmatched junction bases: 9. The CDR3 spells CASSAPGLETYEQYF. The DNA for the CDR3 is TGTGCCAGCAGCGCACCGGGACTAGAGACCTACGAGCAGTACTTC.

This clone was counted between two and nine times. This sequence joins TRBV9 and TRBJ2-1; possibly TRBD2 for D (6 bases). The CDR3 totals 15 residues. Trimming removed 3 bases from V and 0 bases from J, with 10 bases in between. From germline, CDR1 is SGDLS and CDR2 YYNGEE. CDR3 bases: TGTGCCAGCAGCGGAAGCGGGCTCTCCTACAATGAGCAGTTCTTC. Its protein is CASSGSGLSYNEQFF.

V gene TRBV2 combines with J gene TRBJ2-1; 9 bases are shared with TRBD1. This CDR3 comprises 14 residues. Per germline, CDR1 SNHLY and CDR2 FYNNEI. V lost 7 bases, J lost 4 bases, and 5 bases stayed unmatched. The CDR3 region is CASKPGQGYNEQFF. The CDR3, as DNA: TGTGCCAGCAAGCCGGGACAGGGTTACAATGAGCAGTTCTTC.

The J gene is TRBJ2-5, the V gene TRBV5-1; 10 bases agree with TRBD2. The J call may be in error: the DNA end matches TRBJ2-7 better. This CDR3 is built from 16 residues. Germline loops: CDR1 SGHRS, CDR2 YFSETQ. CDR3 residues: CASSLLETSGAYEQYF. The CDR3 DNA reads TGCGCCAGCAGCTTGCTCGAAACTAGCGGGGCCTACGAGCAGTACTTC.

This clone was recorded once. The rearrangement links TRBV2 to TRBJ1-6, with a tentative D call TRBD1 (6 bases). V lost 7 bases and J 7 bases, leaving 11 bases between the germline ends. Per the germline V gene, CDR1 is SNHLY and CDR2 is FYNNEI. CDR3 length: 13 residues. CDR3 DNA sequence: TGTGCCAGCAAGCGGACAGAAAATTCACCCCTCCACTTT. This gives the protein CASKRTENSPLHF.

The chain recombines TRBV11-2 with TRBJ2-1, with 9 bases matching TRBD2. Trimming cost V 2 bases and J 1 base; bases outside gene matches: 0. The CDR3 is 15 residues long. Per germline, CDR1 SGHAT and CDR2 FQNNGV. The CDR3 is CASSLTSGSYNEQFF. For the CDR3, the DNA is TGTGCCAGCAGCTTAACTAGCGGGTCCTACAATGAGCAGTTCTTC. Full variable domain (remainder filled in from reference TRBV11-2 and TRBJ2-1): EAGVAQSPRYKIIEKRQSVAFWCNPISGHATLYWYQQILGQGPKLLIQFQNNGVVDDSQLPKDRFSAERLKGVDSTLKIQPAKLEDSAVYLCASSLTSGSYNEQFFGPGTRLTVL.

V gene TRBV7-8 combines with J gene TRBJ1-1, with unresolved D. Trimming took off 1 base at V and 6 bases at J, with 6 bases between the two ends. The CDR3 runs to 12 residues. Germline V gene lookup returns CDR1 SGHVS and CDR2 FQNEAQ. The CDR3 loop reads CASSLDKSEAFF. CDR3 DNA sequence: TGTGCCAGCAGCTTAGACAAGTCTGAAGCTTTCTTT.

V is TRBV6-5 and J is TRBJ2-7; 8 bases line up with TRBD1. Germline CDR1 reads MNHEY; CDR2 reads SVGAGI. Unmatched junction bases numbered 10, after V lost 2 bases and J lost 4 bases. CDR3 size: 16 residues. The CDR3 here is CASSYGGTGGPYEQYF. CDR3 DNA: TGTGCCAGCAGTTACGGAGGGACAGGAGGACCTTACGAGCAGTACTTC.

V and J are TRBV7-2 and TRBJ1-5, with D maybe TRBD1 (5 bases). The V end was cut by 5 bases, the J end by 0 bases, with 11 bases between. Germline lookup yields CDR1 SGHTA and CDR2 FQGNSA. The CDR3 is 15 amino acids. The CDR3 reads CASSLTENSNQPQHF. The CDR3, as DNA: TGTGCCAGCAGCCTGACAGAGAATAGCAATCAGCCCCAGCATTTT.

CDR3 region: CASSMLGGVSTDTQYF. DNA of the CDR3: TGTGCCAGTAGTATGCTCGGCGGGGTTAGCACAGATACGCAGTATTTT. This chain joins TRBV19 and TRBJ2-3; TRBD2 might be the D (6 bases). CDR3 size: 16 residues. V lost 3 bases and J 0 bases, leaving 13 bases between the germline ends. Germline values: CDR1 LNHDA, CDR2 SQIVND (reference sequence).

This clone has more than one count but fewer than ten. This chain joins TRBV6-4 and TRBJ2-2; 8 nucleotides line up with TRBD1. Germline values: CDR1 MRHNA, CDR2 SNTAGT. Unmatched junction bases numbered 6, after V lost 7 bases and J lost 2 bases. The CDR3 runs to 15 residues. The CDR3 is CASNRQGRNTGELFF. CDR3 coding DNA: TGTGCCAGCAATAGACAGGGGCGTAACACCGGGGAGCTGTTTTTT.

With regard to this clone: Relative to the germline gene, one junction end is altered; a read error may explain this. The chain joins TRBV5-1 to TRBJ2-5, with 8 bases identical to TRBD1. The CDR3 totals 15 residues. Germline V gene data show CDR1 as SGHRS and CDR2 as YFSETQ. The CDR3, as DNA: TGCGCCAGCAGCTTTGGACAGGGCTTACAAGAGGCCCAGTACTTC. It encodes CASSFGQGLQEAQYF.

This CDR3 reads CASSTRQGSLNEQFF. CDR3 nucleotides: TGTGCCAGCAGCACCCGACAGGGTTCCCTCAATGAGCAGTTCTTC. The chain has TRBV7-9 and TRBJ2-1; 7 bases are shared with TRBD1. CDR3 length equals 15 residues. Germline-derived CDR1 and CDR2 are SEHNR and FQNEAQ (reference sequence). With 5 bases clipped from V and 6 bases from J, the junction kept 10 bases outside the gene matches.

This chain uses TRBV7-2 with TRBJ2-7; 8 nucleotides align to TRBD2. CDR1 and CDR2 from the germline V gene are SGHTA and FQGNSA. The CDR3 runs 14 residues. V lost 11 bases and J lost 1; bases outside the gene matches: 10. CDR3 residues: CAARGVAGSYEQYF. The CDR3 DNA is TGTGCCGCCCGTGGGGTAGCGGGGTCCTACGAGCAGTACTTC. Full variable domain (outside the CDR3, taken from reference TRBV7-2 and TRBJ2-7): GAGVSQSPSNKVTEKGKDVELRCDPISGHTALYWYRQSLGQGLEFLIYFQGNSAPDKSGLPSDRFSAERTGGSVSTLTIQRTQQEDSAVYLCAARGVAGSYEQYFGPGTRLTVT.

The chain joins TRBV7-2 to TRBJ2-1; TRBD2 is a possible D gene (6 bases). The V gene lost 4 bases and the J gene lost 3 bases, with 16 bases spanning the gap. The V gene's germline CDR1 is SGHTA and CDR2 FQGNSA. This CDR3 region has 16 residues. The CDR3 loop is CASSSLGGVIYNEQFF. The CDR3 DNA follows: TGTGCCAGCAGCTCGCTCGGCGGGGTGATCTACAATGAGCAGTTCTTC.

The V and J genes are TRBV5-1 and TRBJ1-1, with D possibly matching TRBD1 (6 bases). CDR1 SGHRS and CDR2 YFSETQ come from the germline V gene. CDR3 length equals 17 residues. V lost 4 bases and J 1 base, leaving 20 bases between the germline ends. The CDR3 sequence: CASSTTTGISPNTEAFF. The CDR3 nucleotides read TGCGCCAGCAGCACGACAACAGGGATCTCGCCGAACACTGAAGCTTTCTTT.

V gene TRBV7-2 combines with J gene TRBJ1-6; D is uncertain. The CDR3 has 17 amino acids. Germline values: CDR1 SGHTA, CDR2 FQGNSA. V was pared by 0 bases and J by 2 bases, with 11 bases between. The CDR3 is CASSLALGRTYNSPLHF. The CDR3 bases are TGTGCCAGCAGCTTAGCTTTGGGCAGAACCTATAATTCACCCCTCCACTTT.

This chain uses TRBV5-1 with TRBJ2-7; 9 nucleotides match TRBD1. Per germline, CDR1 SGHRS and CDR2 YFSETQ. The junction had 4 bases not matched to a gene; V was cut back by 4 bases and J by 2 bases. The CDR3 runs to 14 residues. The CDR3, as DNA: TGCGCCAGCAGCGGGGGGACAGGGCCCTACGAGCAGTACTTC. Protein sequence: CASSGGTGPYEQYF.

The DNA of the CDR3 is TGTGCCATCGCGACTAGCGGGGGCCACAATGAGCAGTTCTTC. It codes for CAIATSGGHNEQFF. This chain links TRBV6-6 with TRBJ2-1, with 12 bases matching TRBD2. Germline V gene sequence: CDR1 MNHNY, CDR2 SVGAGI (reference sequence). This CDR3 comprises 14 residues. V trimming: 10 bases; J trimming: 5 bases; junction bases outside the gene matches: 6.

The rearrangement joins TRBV6-1 to TRBJ1-2, with D possibly matching TRBD1 (5 bases). With 2 bases removed from V and 0 bases from J, the gap between germline ends came to 10 bases. The germline V gene encodes CDR1 MNHNS and CDR2 SASEGT. CDR3 length equals 15 residues. CDR3 sequence reads: CASSEKAGANYGYTF. DNA for the CDR3: TGTGCCAGCAGTGAAAAGGCGGGGGCTAACTATGGCTACACCTTC.

The chain joins TRBV7-9 to TRBJ1-4; no reliable D call. The germline V gene encodes CDR1 SEHNR and CDR2 FQNEAQ (reference sequence). Trimming left V 3 bases short and J 4 bases short, with 12 bases between. The CDR3 has 15 residues. CDR3 protein: CASSFIEEDNEKLFF. The CDR3 nucleotides read TGTGCCAGCAGCTTTATAGAGGAAGATAATGAAAAACTGTTTTTT.

The J gene is TRBJ2-3, the V gene TRBV9, with 7 bases lining up with TRBD2. The germline V gene has CDR1 SGDLS and CDR2 YYNGEE. V shed 7 bases and J 4 bases; nucleotides not matched to a gene: 12. This CDR3 region has 15 residues. Here the CDR3 reads CASAGVRTGPDTQYF. In nucleotides, the CDR3 is TGTGCCAGCGCGGGGGTCCGCACAGGCCCAGATACGCAGTATTTT.

In DNA, the CDR3 is TGCGCCAGCAGCCCACACAGCCCGGGACAGGGGCAAAATACGCAGTATTTT. The encoded protein is CASSPHSPGQGQNTQYF. This chain links TRBV4-1 with TRBJ2-3; 10 bases match TRBD1. J gave up 7 bases and V 4 bases, and 14 bases lay outside the gene matches. CDR3 length: 17 residues. Germline V lookup: CDR1 MGHRA, CDR2 YSYEKL.